Given below is one TCR beta chain in context. What it recognizes is unknown. These data are taken from a study of T cell repertoires in cytomegalovirus infection. The CDR3 extends over 14 amino acids. CDR1 SGHDT and CDR2 YYEEEE come from the germline V gene. Trimming stripped 5 bases from V and 1 base from J, with 12 bases between. The study's findings and limits: Frequencies of public TCR beta families were cumulated, and this identified carriers of CMV plus the relevant HLA.

TCRdb used MiXCR to reprocess the reads, holding one entry per CDR3 protein. The data show nearly 450,000 distinct CDR3 sequences, under 40% seen once. The sequenced material came from PBMCs. The TCR originated in a human donor in good health (CMV status not recorded). Some clones in this sample may be carry-over from other donors' samples. The V call is TRBV5-6, the J call TRBJ1-1; D is unclear. The CDR3 here is CASSPSAGNTEAFF. The CDR3 DNA reads TGTGCCAGCAGTCCCTCGGCGGGGAACACTGAAGCTTTCTTT. Filled out from reference TRBV5-6 and TRBJ1-1, the complete variable domain reads DAGVTQSPTHLIKTRGQQVTLRCSPKSGHDTVSWYQQALGQGPQFIFQYYEEEERQRGNFPDRFSGHQFPNYSSELNVNALLLGDSALYLCASSPSAGNTEAFFGQGTRLTVV.